The 3 T cell receptor beta chains in this list originate from one sample, sequenced in a study of blood T cell repertoires in COVID-19. Produced via immunoSEQ multiplex PCR; TCRdb's table is partial and in-frame only. The table has around 250,000 clones, 70% to 90% seen once. The sequenced sample consisted of peripheral blood. The source is a woman in her 30s with active or convalescent COVID-19.

The chain joins TRBV10-3 to TRBJ2-1; 8 positions agree with TRBD1. There are 14 residues in the CDR3. CDR1 is ENHRY and CDR2 is SYGVKD in the germline V gene. V was pared by 9 bases and J by 6 bases, with 10 bases of the junction left unmatched. For the CDR3, the DNA is TGTGCCATGAGAGGGGACAGGTCCGGCAATGAGCAGTTCTTC. Its translation is CAMRGDRSGNEQFF.

This sequence joins TRBV24-1 and TRBJ1-2; 8 bases line up with TRBD1. The CDR3 is made up of 15 amino acids. J was trimmed by 2 bases and V by 3 bases; bases with no gene match: 4. Germline V gene sequence: CDR1 KGHDR, CDR2 SFDVKD. The chain's CDR3 is CATSDPRTGNYGYTF. In nucleotides, the CDR3 is TGTGCCACCAGTGATCCCCGGACAGGGAACTATGGCTACACCTTC.

The chain joins TRBV6-5 to TRBJ2-3; D not certain. CDR1 MNHEY and CDR2 SVGAGI come from the germline V gene. V gave up 6 bases and J gave up 3 bases, with 16 bases separating them. The CDR3 length is 15 residues. The CDR3 coding sequence is TGTGCCAGCAGCCGAAACTCCGTTACGACAGATACGCAGTATTTT. This codes for CASSRNSVTTDTQYF.